This T cell receptor (beta chain) stems from a study of T cell repertoires in cytomegalovirus infection. TCRdb fed the reads into MiXCR, producing one record per CDR3 protein. The top ten hold about 13% of the sample, which has about 530,000 distinct CDR3 sequences, 26% seen once. The TCR comes from a human donor in good health (CMV status not recorded). Some clones in this sample may be carry-over from other donors' samples. The source material was PBMCs.

The CDR3 is CASSLALSNTEAFF. The DNA for the CDR3 is TGTGCCAGCAGCTTAGCGCTCTCGAACACTGAAGCTTTCTTT. The chain has TRBV7-9 and TRBJ1-1, with D uncertain. V lost 0 bases, J lost 1 base, and 6 bases lay in between. Germline CDR1 reads SEHNR; CDR2 reads FQNEAQ (reference sequence). This CDR3 has 14 residues. Full variable domain (outside the CDR3, taken from reference TRBV7-9 and TRBJ1-1): DTGVSQNPRHKITKRGQNVTFRCDPISEHNRLYWYRQTLGQGPEFLTYFQNEAQLEKSRLLSDRFSAERPKGSFSTLEIQRTEQGDSAMYLCASSLALSNTEAFFGQGTRLTVV.